This section outlines one TCR beta chain sequence together with its context. As yet, its antigen is unknown. The data were obtained in a study of cytomegalovirus exposure and HLA in healthy donors. Study-level points and caveats: A later analysis by the authors found several of the most significant clusters apparently linked to common viral pathogens. Per published accounts, TCR beta sequences correctly predicted the HLA-A and HLA-B alleles of most subjects.

CDR1 is SGHVS, CDR2 FNYEAQ, per germline. After removal of 0 bases from V and 10 bases from J, the junction contained 3 bases not matched to a gene. The CDR3 covers 14 residues. PCR primers comprised 60 Vbeta and 13 Jbeta primers. Profiled with immunoSEQ multiplex PCR; TCRdb holds only in-frame clones, not every one. The sample holds about 120,000 clones, 50% to 75% seen once. The sequencing sample was made of PBMCs. The chain uses TRBV7-6 and TRBJ1-6, with 7 bases aligning to TRBD1. This TCR derives from a woman in her 40s in good health and CMV-seropositive. CDR3 loop: CASSLAGGGSPLHF. In DNA, the CDR3 is TGTGCCAGCAGCTTAGCAGGGGGCGGGTCACCCCTCCACTTT.